This TCR beta chain is from a study of blood T cell repertoires in COVID-19. In the study overall: Spain, Italy and the United States supplied samples that represented acute and convalescent COVID-19. T cells, B-cell-depleted T cells, or PBMCs supplied cDNA or gDNA.

Authors' analysis steps: By means of reference gene primer amplification, nucleated cell counts were estimated. Assay used: immunoSEQ multiplex PCR; TCRdb lists only in-frame clones, some missing. V and J calls plus clone size are reproduced from that table; the DNA served to infer D and trimming. The sample comprises some 340,000 clones, approximately 81% of which are singletons, and approximately 3.7% rests with the top ten. CDR3 size: 11 residues. Germline values: CDR1 MDHEN, CDR2 SYDVKM. V was trimmed by 4 bases and J by 15 bases, leaving 13 bases between them. The source is a woman aged 18-29 years with acute or convalescent COVID-19. The J gene is TRBJ2-1, the V gene TRBV28; D perhaps matches TRBD2 (5 bases). The sequenced sample consisted of peripheral blood. CDR3 sequence: CASSSAGMTFF. The CDR3, as DNA: TGTGCCAGCAGTTCGGCCGGGATGACGTTCTTC.